The 21 T cell receptor beta chains reported below all come from one sample, sequenced in a study of blood T cell repertoires in COVID-19. Sequencing used immunoSEQ multiplex PCR; TCRdb keeps in-frame clones, though not all of them. The sample lists around 76,000 clones, approximately 80% occurring once. The sample comprised peripheral blood. The receptor set was obtained from a man aged 45-65 years with COVID-19, enrolled during active disease.

J is TRBJ1-4 and V is TRBV7-9; 8 bases match TRBD1. V was pared by 5 bases and J by 6 bases, with 5 bases of the junction left unmatched. This CDR3 is built from 14 residues. Germline V gene sequence: CDR1 SEHNR, CDR2 FQNEAQ (reference sequence). The CDR3 DNA sequence: TGTGCCAGCAGCCGGGACAGGACATATGAAAAACTGTTTTTT. Its translation: CASSRDRTYEKLFF.

This chain uses TRBV7-9 with TRBJ1-2, with 7 nucleotides matching TRBD1. This CDR3 spans 14 amino acids. V was pared by 5 bases and J by 3 bases, with 6 bases of the junction left unmatched. Per germline, CDR1 SEHNR and CDR2 FQNEAQ (reference sequence). The CDR3 nucleotides are TGTGCCAGCAGCCTATCCGGGACAGACTATGGCTACACCTTC. Its protein is CASSLSGTDYGYTF.

V usage is TRBV11-1 and J usage is TRBJ2-1; 7 nucleotides line up with TRBD2. This CDR3 is built from 15 residues. In germline, CDR1 is SGHAT, CDR2 FQDESV (reference sequence). The V gene end was trimmed by 5 bases and the J gene end by 8 bases; junction bases not matched to a gene: 12. In DNA, the CDR3 is TGTGCCAGCAGCCCCAGCTGGGAGGGACGCGATGAGCAGTTCTTC. It yields the protein CASSPSWEGRDEQFF.

This chain links TRBV7-2 with TRBJ2-3, with TRBD2 matching over 13 bases. The J segment lost 5 bases and the V segment lost 2 bases, leaving 4 bases of the junction unmatched. This CDR3 has 16 amino acids. Per the germline V gene, CDR1 is SGHTA and CDR2 is FQGNSA. CDR3 sequence reads: CASSLRTSGRVDTQYF. CDR3 bases: TGTGCCAGCAGCTTACGGACTAGCGGGAGAGTAGATACGCAGTATTTT.

The table lists this clone with a few counts. This chain connects TRBV30 to TRBJ2-7; TRBD2 matches at 9 bases. From germline, CDR1 is GTSNPN and CDR2 SVGIG (reference sequence). This CDR3 has 15 amino acids. V dropped 1 base and J dropped 3; count of bases not matched to a gene: 7. In nucleotides, the CDR3 is TGTGCCTGGAGTGGTGGTGGCGGGAGGGGCTACGAGCAGTACTTC. It specifies CAWSGGGGRGYEQYF.

The chain uses TRBV24-1 and TRBJ2-2; maybe TRBD1 (7 bases). The CDR3 length is 16 residues. Trimming cost V 3 bases and J 5 bases, with 15 bases left between them. Germline V gives CDR1 KGHDR, CDR2 SFDVKD. The CDR3 sequence is CATSDHRGLTTGELFF. The DNA for the CDR3 is TGTGCCACCAGTGATCACAGGGGACTGACGACCGGGGAGCTGTTTTTT.

V usage is TRBV28 and J usage is TRBJ2-7; a weak D match, TRBD1 (5 bases). V was trimmed by 3 bases and J by 1 base, leaving 7 bases between them. The germline gives CDR1 MDHEN, CDR2 SYDVKM. The CDR3 spans 13 residues. The CDR3 DNA reads as TGTGCCAGCAGTTTGGGGCAATCCTACGAGCAGTACTTC. This codes for CASSLGQSYEQYF.

V and J are TRBV7-6 and TRBJ1-2, with TRBD1 as a possible D gene (5 bases). Per germline, CDR1 SGHVS and CDR2 FNYEAQ. This CDR3 has 13 amino acids. Between the trimmed V and J ends, which lost 0 bases and 8 bases, there was a span of 10 bases. The CDR3 region has the DNA TGTGCCAGCAGCTTAGCAGGGGTCGAAGGCTACACCTTC. Protein sequence: CASSLAGVEGYTF.

This clone was seen a single time. V usage is TRBV6-5 and J usage is TRBJ1-3; 8 nucleotides line up with TRBD1. V lost 7 bases to trimming and J lost 2 bases; unmatched junction nucleotides: 7. CDR1 MNHEY and CDR2 SVGAGI come from the germline V gene. The CDR3 spans 15 residues. The CDR3 reads CASIRTGQAGNTIYF. In DNA, the CDR3 is TGTGCCAGCATTCGAACGGGACAGGCTGGAAACACCATATATTTT.

The rearrangement links TRBV18 to TRBJ1-1; 9 positions match TRBD1. CDR1 and CDR2 from the germline V gene are KGHSH and LQKENI. V lost 3 bases, J lost 3 bases, and 2 bases stayed unmatched. The CDR3 consists of 14 residues. CDR3 bases: TGTGCCAGCTCACCGCGACAGGGGGACACTGAAGCTTTCTTT. It translates to CASSPRQGDTEAFF.

This sequence joins TRBV6-6 and TRBJ2-7, with D possibly TRBD2 on 5 matching bases. The CDR3 length is 14 residues. The germline V gene has CDR1 MNHNY and CDR2 SVGAGI (reference sequence). Trimming took off 0 bases at V and 4 bases at J, with 10 bases between the two ends. The CDR3 here is CASSYSGGWYEQYF. The CDR3 DNA is TGTGCCAGCAGTTACTCCGGCGGGTGGTACGAGCAGTACTTC.

The V gene is TRBV5-1, the J gene TRBJ2-2; D uncertain. V shed 4 bases and J shed 1 base, with 14 bases lying between them. The CDR3 loop spans 16 amino acids. From germline, CDR1 is SGHRS and CDR2 YFSETQ. CDR3 amino acids: CASSPVSSGNTGELFF. The CDR3 DNA follows: TGCGCCAGCAGCCCCGTATCCTCGGGGAACACCGGGGAGCTGTTTTTT. Using reference TRBV5-1 and TRBJ2-2 for the parts outside the CDR3, the full variable domain is KAGVTQTPRYLIKTRGQQVTLSCSPISGHRSVSWYQQTPGQGLQFLFEYFSETQRNKGNFPGRFSGRQFSNSRSEMNVSTLELGDSALYLCASSPVSSGNTGELFFGEGSRLTVL.

This clone showed up just a few times. The chain joins TRBV7-3 to TRBJ2-1, with 15 bases identical to TRBD2. The junction had 6 bases not matched to a gene; V was cut back by 4 bases and J by 8 bases. The CDR3 spans 16 residues. In germline, CDR1 is SGHTA, CDR2 FQGTGA. The CDR3 loop reads CASSSGTSGRFHEQFF. The CDR3 DNA follows: TGTGCCAGCAGCTCCGGGACTAGCGGGAGGTTCCATGAGCAGTTCTTC.

This clone was detected once. This chain links TRBV5-4 with TRBJ2-1, with TRBD2 as a possible D gene (5 bases). The CDR3 totals 14 residues. V lost 4 bases and J 3 bases, leaving 11 bases between the germline ends. Germline V gene data show CDR1 as SGHNT and CDR2 as YYREEE (reference sequence). The CDR3 bases are TGTGCCAGCAGCCAGCGGCTGCTCTACAATGAGCAGTTCTTC. Its protein is CASSQRLLYNEQFF.

CDR3: CASRPGQHNNEQFF. CDR3 DNA sequence: TGTGCCAGCAGGCCGGGACAACACAACAATGAGCAGTTCTTC. This chain connects TRBV6-5 to TRBJ2-1, with a possible D match to TRBD1 (6 bases). The germline CDR1 and CDR2 sequences are MNHEY and SVGAGI. The V end was cut by 6 bases, the J end by 5 bases, with 14 bases between. The CDR3 has 14 residues.

The chain is built from TRBV29-1 and TRBJ2-7; TRBD1 is a possible D gene (7 bases). The CDR3 consists of 18 residues. V lost 4 bases and J lost 3, with 28 bases in between. Per germline, CDR1 SQVTM and CDR2 ANQGSEA. The chain's CDR3 is CSVVRGGLPPGQSYEQYF. The DNA of the CDR3 is TGCAGCGTTGTCAGGGGAGGTCTCCCACCGGGACAGAGCTACGAGCAGTACTTC.

The J gene is TRBJ1-1, the V gene TRBV28; D perhaps matches TRBD1 (5 bases). The CDR3 is 16 residues long. V lost 5 bases and J lost 3, with 19 bases in between. Per the germline V gene, CDR1 is MDHEN and CDR2 is SYDVKM. The CDR3 nucleotides read TGTGCCAGCAGTCCCGTTGGGGGGATTTCTTACACTGAAGCTTTCTTT. Its protein is CASSPVGGISYTEAFF.

This clone appeared once. The chain couples TRBV6-5 to TRBJ1-5; 7 nucleotides align to TRBD1. J was trimmed by 4 bases and V by 6 bases; bases with no gene match: 3. Germline values: CDR1 MNHEY, CDR2 SVGAGI. The CDR3 covers 13 residues. The CDR3 region has the DNA TGTGCCAGCAGCAAGACAGGGAATCAGCCCCAGCATTTT. Its translation: CASSKTGNQPQHF.

The chain combines TRBV2 with TRBJ1-6; the D gene is possibly TRBD1 (5 bases). V dropped 6 bases and J dropped 10 bases, with 16 bases sitting between them. The CDR3 extends over 14 amino acids. Germline CDR1 and CDR2: SNHLY and FYNNEI. CDR3 nucleotides: TGTGCCAGCAGCGGGTCCGGGACTCCATCACCCCTCCACTTT. Translated, it gives CASSGSGTPSPLHF.

V and J are TRBV6-6 and TRBJ1-5; no clear D gene. The V gene's germline CDR1 is MNHNY and CDR2 SVGAGI (reference sequence). V was shortened by 0 bases and J by 0 bases, with 9 bases between the two germline ends. CDR3 length: 16 amino acids. This CDR3 is CASSYSEQYSNQPQHF. The DNA of the CDR3 is TGTGCCAGCAGTTACTCGGAACAGTATAGCAATCAGCCCCAGCATTTT.

This clone was observed once. The chain employs TRBV4-1 and TRBJ2-7; unclear D gene. This CDR3 comprises 14 residues. The V end lost 0 bases, the J end lost 2 bases, and 8 bases lay between the germline ends. Germline loops: CDR1 MGHRA, CDR2 YSYEKL. The chain's CDR3 is CASSQDPTTYEQYF. In DNA, the CDR3 is TGCGCCAGCAGCCAAGATCCCACAACCTACGAGCAGTACTTC.